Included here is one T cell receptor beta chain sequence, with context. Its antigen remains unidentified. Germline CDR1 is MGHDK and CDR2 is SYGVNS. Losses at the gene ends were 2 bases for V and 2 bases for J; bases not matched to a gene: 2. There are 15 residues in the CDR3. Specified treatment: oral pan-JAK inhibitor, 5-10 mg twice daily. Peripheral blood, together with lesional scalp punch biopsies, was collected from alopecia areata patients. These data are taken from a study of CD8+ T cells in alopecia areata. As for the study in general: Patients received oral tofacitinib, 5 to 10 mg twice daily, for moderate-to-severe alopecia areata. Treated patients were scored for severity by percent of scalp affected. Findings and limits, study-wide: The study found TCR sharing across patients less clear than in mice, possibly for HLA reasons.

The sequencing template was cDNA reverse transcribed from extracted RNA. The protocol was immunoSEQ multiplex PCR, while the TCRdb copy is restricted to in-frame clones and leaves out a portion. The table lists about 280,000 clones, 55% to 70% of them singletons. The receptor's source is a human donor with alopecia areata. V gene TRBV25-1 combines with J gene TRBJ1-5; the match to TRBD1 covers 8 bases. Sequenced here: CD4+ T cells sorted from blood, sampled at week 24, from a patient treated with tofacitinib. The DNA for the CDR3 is TGTGCCAGCAGTGAAACAGGGGGAGGCAATCAGCCCCAGCATTTT. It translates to CASSETGGGNQPQHF.